This T cell receptor (beta chain) comes out of a study of blood T cell repertoires in COVID-19. At the level of the study: Acute and convalescent COVID-19 specimens originated in the United States, Italy and Spain. PBMCs, B-cell-depleted T cells, or T cells provided the cDNA or gDNA that made up the material.

Germline V gene lookup returns CDR1 SNHLY and CDR2 FYNNEI. There are 14 residues in the CDR3. V dropped 5 bases and J dropped 9 bases, with 20 bases sitting between them. Assay used: immunoSEQ multiplex PCR; TCRdb lists only in-frame clones, some missing. The sample records about 200,000 clones, around 82% being singletons. The age range of participants was about 18 to 95 years, with residence in roughly 25 US areas. Cohort assignment relied on participant-reported clinical history. The sequencing input was PBMCs or T cells enriched from blood (not recorded which). This sequence joins TRBV2 and TRBJ2-7, with D possibly TRBD1 on 5 matching bases. This sequence originates from a man aged 35 to 55 who had recovered from COVID-19. This CDR3 reads CASSQELSKRGQYV. The CDR3 nucleotides are TGTGCCAGCAGTCAAGAACTGAGTAAAAGGGGGCAGTACGTC.